The clone carrying this TCR beta chain occurred a few times. This entry is derived from a study of T cells after yellow fever vaccination. General observations from the study: Re-detected after boosting: most primary clones, about 95% of CD4 and 80% to 90% of CD8. A secondary response was less intense yet reached its peak sooner, at day 5 versus 15. Only a small proportion of the clonotypes turned up in both the CD4 and the CD8 compartments, likely arising from convergent recombination.

Synthesis of TCR cDNA relied on 5'RACE template switching, which attached a universal primer site and UMIs. TCRdb re-derived calls from the 5' RACE reads in MiXCR, one entry per CDR3 protein. The table shows around 53,000 distinct CDR3 sequences, with around 7% occurring only once. This CDR3 is 15 amino acids long. The V and J ends lost 4 bases and 1 base respectively, with 10 bases between them. The germline gives CDR1 SEHNR, CDR2 FQNEAQ (reference sequence). The gene calls are TRBV7-9 and TRBJ2-2, with a weak D call TRBD2 (6 bases). Sequenced material: CD8+ T cells not binding an NS4B(214-222) dextramer, sorted from PBMCs, taken more than 40 days after the first yellow fever vaccination. This sequence originates from a man younger than 30 who received the YFV17D yellow fever vaccine. CDR3 sequence reads: CASSSWGENTGELFF. The CDR3 DNA sequence: TGTGCCAGCAGCTCCTGGGGGGAGAACACCGGGGAGCTGTTTTTT.